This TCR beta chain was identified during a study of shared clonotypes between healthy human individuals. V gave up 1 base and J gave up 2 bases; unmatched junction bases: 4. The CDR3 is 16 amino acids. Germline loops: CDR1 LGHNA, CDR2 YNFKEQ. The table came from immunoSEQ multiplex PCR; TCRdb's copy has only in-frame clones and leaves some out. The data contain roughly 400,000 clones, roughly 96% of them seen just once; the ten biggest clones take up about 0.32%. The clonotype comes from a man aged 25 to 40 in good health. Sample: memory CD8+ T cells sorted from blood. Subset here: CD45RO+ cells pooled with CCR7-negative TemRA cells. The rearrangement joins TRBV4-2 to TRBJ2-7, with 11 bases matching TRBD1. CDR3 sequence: CASSQVPGQGAYEQYF. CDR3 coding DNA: TGTGCCAGCAGCCAAGTTCCGGGACAGGGGGCCTACGAGCAGTACTTC.